A single sample is the source of the 23 T cell receptor beta chains below, sequenced in a study of blood T cell repertoires in COVID-19. Here immunoSEQ multiplex PCR was the method, and the copy in TCRdb shows in-frame clones only, minus some. This table holds fewer than 150,000 clones, almost 85% found once. Material for sequencing was peripheral blood. The receptors here all came from a woman aged 25 to 45 who had recovered from COVID-19.

This clone was recorded a few times. This chain connects TRBV12-5 to TRBJ1-1; TRBD1 is a possible D gene (6 bases). The CDR3 runs to 14 residues. CDR1 is LGHNT, CDR2 FRNRAP, per germline. V shed 6 bases and J shed 9 bases, with 20 bases lying between them. The CDR3 sequence is CASGLSSGTTKAFF. CDR3 DNA sequence: TGTGCTAGTGGCCTATCCTCCGGGACAACTAAAGCTTTCTTT.

The chain is built from TRBV7-9 and TRBJ2-3, with D perhaps TRBD1 (6 bases). This CDR3 has 17 residues. V gave up 6 bases and J gave up 4 bases, with 23 bases separating them. CDR1 SEHNR and CDR2 FQNEAQ come from the germline V gene (reference sequence). DNA of the CDR3: TGTGCCAGCAGGATCGCGCAGGGACATCCCCTTCCAGATACGCAGTATTTT. Translating it yields CASRIAQGHPLPDTQYF.

V is TRBV27 and J is TRBJ1-2, with a weak D call TRBD1 (5 bases). The V gene's germline CDR1 is MNHEY and CDR2 SMNVEV (reference sequence). With 0 bases removed from V and 6 bases from J, the gap between germline ends came to 8 bases. This CDR3 is 13 amino acids long. The CDR3 DNA is TGTGCCAGCAGTTTATCCCAGGGTAATGGCTACACCTTC. The encoded protein is CASSLSQGNGYTF.

This sequence joins TRBV9 and TRBJ2-3; D remains ambiguous. In germline, CDR1 is SGDLS, CDR2 YYNGEE. V was pared by 2 bases and J by 6 bases, with 4 bases between. The CDR3 is made up of 11 amino acids. The CDR3 DNA reads as TGTGCCAGCAGCGTTGAGGATACGCAGTATTTT. It is translated as CASSVEDTQYF.

This chain joins TRBV5-4 and TRBJ2-5; 12 bases are shared with TRBD2. CDR1 is SGHNT, CDR2 YYREEE, per germline (reference sequence). The CDR3 extends over 16 amino acids. The V segment lost 0 bases and the J segment 4 bases; nucleotides outside the gene matches: 4. CDR3 loop: CASSLETSGRPETQYF. The CDR3, as DNA: TGTGCCAGCAGCTTGGAAACTAGCGGGAGGCCAGAGACCCAGTACTTC.

The rearrangement links TRBV19 to TRBJ2-7, with TRBD2 matching over 11 bases. This CDR3 region has 15 residues. Germline CDR1 is LNHDA and CDR2 is SQIVND (reference sequence). V was clipped by 4 bases and J by 2 bases; unmatched bases: 4. The DNA of the CDR3 is TGTGCCAGTAGTACACTAGCGGGGGTCGCCTACGAGCAGTACTTC. It encodes CASSTLAGVAYEQYF. The full variable domain, its missing parts supplied by reference TRBV19 and TRBJ2-7, is DGGITQSPKYLFRKEGQNVTLSCEQNLNHDAMYWYRQDPGQGLRLIYYSQIVNDFQKGDIAEGYSVSREKKESFPLTVTSAQKNPTAFYLCASSTLAGVAYEQYFGPGTRLTVT.

Points on this clone: The identical CDR3 is also encoded by other nucleotide sequences in the sample. The V call is TRBV3-1 (or the pseudogene TRBV3-2), the J call TRBJ2-7; D is unresolved. The CDR3 loop spans 11 amino acids. Germline loops: CDR1 LGHDT, CDR2 YNNKEL (reference sequence). With 2 bases removed from V and 3 bases from J, the gap between germline ends came to 2 bases. The CDR3 bases are TGTGCCAGCAGCCAACACTACGAGCAGTACTTC. It translates to CASSQHYEQYF.

The chain couples TRBV6-2 or TRBV6-3 to TRBJ2-1, with a weak D call TRBD2 (5 bases). CDR1 and CDR2 (germline): MNHEY, SVGEGT. The CDR3 extends over 15 amino acids. Trimming took 4 bases from V and 8 from J, leaving 18 bases between them. This chain's CDR3 is CASSSRLGGGDEQFF. The CDR3 DNA reads as TGTGCCAGCAGTTCCCGACTGGGCGGAGGAGATGAGCAGTTCTTC.

The V gene is TRBV6-1, the J gene TRBJ1-5, with 7 bases fitting TRBD1. The germline CDR1 and CDR2 sequences are MNHNS and SASEGT. J gave up 9 bases and V 0 bases, and 8 bases lay outside the gene matches. The CDR3 has 15 amino acids. The CDR3 coding sequence is TGTGCCAGCAGTGAAGCCGGGACAGCCATGGTGCCCCAGCATTTT. Its translation is CASSEAGTAMVPQHF.

V and J are TRBV4-2 and TRBJ2-2; possibly TRBD1 for D (7 bases). The length of the CDR3 is 16 residues. Trimming left V 3 bases short and J 0 bases short, with 11 bases between. The germline V gene encodes CDR1 LGHNA and CDR2 YNFKEQ. For the CDR3, the DNA is TGTGCCAGCAGCCAGGAGGGACAGCCGAACACCGGGGAGCTGTTTTTT. Translation: CASSQEGQPNTGELFF.

CDR3 amino acids: CASSYRVRDEAFF. The DNA of the CDR3 is TGTGCCAGCAGCTACAGGGTCCGGGATGAAGCTTTCTTT. The chain carries TRBV7-8 and TRBJ1-1; D possibly corresponds to TRBD1 (6 bases). This CDR3 has 13 amino acids. Germline V gene lookup returns CDR1 SGHVS and CDR2 FQNEAQ. The V end was cut by 4 bases, the J end by 7 bases, with 13 bases between.

CDR3 region: CASSQVLGDRSYNEQFF. The CDR3 region has the DNA TGCGCCAGCAGCCAAGTTCTCGGCGACAGATCCTACAATGAGCAGTTCTTC. The J gene is TRBJ2-1, the V gene TRBV4-1; perhaps TRBD1 as D (5 bases). This CDR3 is built from 17 residues. Germline V gene sequence: CDR1 MGHRA, CDR2 YSYEKL. V lost 1 base and J 1 base, leaving 14 bases between the germline ends.

This rearrangement joins TRBV6-1 to TRBJ1-5; tentative D call: TRBD1 (6 bases). The CDR3 is 18 residues long. Between the trimmed V and J ends, which lost 4 bases and 0 bases, there was a span of 19 bases. Germline assignment: CDR1 MNHNS and CDR2 SASEGT. CDR3 in DNA: TGTGCCAGCAGTGTGACCCTCCCGGGGGGCCTTAGCAATCAGCCCCAGCATTTT. It is translated as CASSVTLPGGLSNQPQHF.

The J gene is TRBJ1-2, the V gene TRBV7-9; 8 positions match TRBD1. J gave up 4 bases and V 5 bases, and 3 bases lay outside the gene matches. The CDR3 extends over 13 amino acids. Germline V gives CDR1 SEHNR, CDR2 FQNEAQ (reference sequence). In nucleotides, the CDR3 is TGTGCCAGCAGCCCTGACAGGGGCTATGGCTACACCTTC. It is translated as CASSPDRGYGYTF.

The chain uses TRBV19 and TRBJ2-2; 9 bases map to TRBD1. The germline V gene encodes CDR1 LNHDA and CDR2 SQIVND (reference sequence). J gave up 5 bases and V 10 bases, and 17 bases lay outside the gene matches. The CDR3 covers 17 residues. CDR3 protein: CATLKSGTGLTTGELFF. The DNA for the CDR3 is TGTGCCACCCTAAAGTCAGGGACAGGGCTTACTACCGGGGAGCTGTTTTTT.

The chain is built from TRBV5-1 and TRBJ2-2, with D perhaps matching TRBD2 (5 bases). CDR3 size: 15 residues. Germline lookup yields CDR1 SGHRS and CDR2 YFSETQ. V lost 1 base and J 5 bases, leaving 12 bases between the germline ends. The CDR3 sequence: CASSLRAGGTGELFF. In nucleotides, the CDR3 is TGCGCCAGCAGCTTGCGGGCAGGCGGGACCGGGGAGCTGTTTTTT.

This chain links TRBV5-6 with TRBJ1-2, with 9 bases that match TRBD1. CDR3 length: 15 amino acids. V gave up 4 bases and J gave up 1 base; unmatched junction bases: 5. The germline gives CDR1 SGHDT, CDR2 YYEEEE. DNA for the CDR3: TGTGCCAGCAGCCCAGGGACAGGGAATAACTATGGCTACACCTTC. It is translated as CASSPGTGNNYGYTF. The full variable domain, in which reference TRBV5-6 and TRBJ1-2 provide the parts outside the CDR3, is DAGVTQSPTHLIKTRGQQVTLRCSPKSGHDTVSWYQQALGQGPQFIFQYYEEEERQRGNFPDRFSGHQFPNYSSELNVNALLLGDSALYLCASSPGTGNNYGYTFGSGTRLTVV.

The chain is built from TRBV7-2 and TRBJ1-4; D might be TRBD1 (5 bases). The CDR3 consists of 15 residues. Germline CDR1 and CDR2: SGHTA and FQGNSA. The germline V and J ends were trimmed by 2 bases and 8 bases, with 15 bases remaining between them. In DNA, the CDR3 is TGTGCCAGCAGCTTACTTGAAGCGGGGGAGGAAAAACTGTTTTTT. Protein sequence: CASSLLEAGEEKLFF.

The chain joins TRBV18 to TRBJ1-2; D may be TRBD1 (6 bases). The germline V gene has CDR1 KGHSH and CDR2 LQKENI. Trimming cost V 5 bases and J 5 bases, with 15 bases left between them. The length of the CDR3 is 14 residues. CDR3 amino acids: CASSETGSSYGYTF. The DNA of the CDR3 is TGTGCCAGCTCAGAGACAGGCTCGTCTTATGGCTACACCTTC.

J is TRBJ2-7 and V is TRBV7-9; 8 bases align to TRBD2. The CDR3 is 14 residues long. Germline CDR1 and CDR2: SEHNR and FQNEAQ (reference sequence). With 8 bases clipped from V and 4 bases from J, the junction kept 10 bases outside the gene matches. The CDR3 bases are TGTGCCAGCCGACCGAGCGGGAGCTTATACGAGCAGTACTTC. Amino acids: CASRPSGSLYEQYF. Supplemented by reference TRBV7-9 and TRBJ2-7, the full variable domain reads DTGVSQNPRHKITKRGQNVTFRCDPISEHNRLYWYRQTLGQGPEFLTYFQNEAQLEKSRLLSDRFSAERPKGSFSTLEIQRTEQGDSAMYLCASRPSGSLYEQYFGPGTRLTVT.

Concerning this clone: One junction end does not reproduce the germline sequence, and a read error may be involved. J is TRBJ2-4 and V is TRBV5-1; 8 bases are shared with TRBD1. The CDR3 has 17 amino acids. The germline V gene has CDR1 SGHRS and CDR2 YFSETQ. In nucleotides, the CDR3 is TGCGCCAGCAGCTTGGGAGTACAGGGGGGTATCAAAGACATTCAGTACTTC. Encoded protein: CASSLGVQGGIKDIQYF.

The chain employs TRBV6-5 and TRBJ1-1; D gene ambiguous. Trimming took off 5 bases at V and 0 bases at J, with 13 bases between the two ends. The germline CDR1 and CDR2 sequences are MNHEY and SVGAGI. The CDR3 spans 15 residues. The CDR3 here is CASSPRGGVNTEAFF. CDR3 in DNA: TGTGCCAGCAGTCCCCGGGGAGGAGTGAACACTGAAGCTTTCTTT.

The chain is built from TRBV3-1 (or the pseudogene TRBV3-2) and TRBJ2-2; the match to TRBD2 covers 9 bases. V shed 2 bases, J shed 6 bases, and the junction held 7 bases outside the gene matches. The CDR3 runs to 16 residues. Germline values: CDR1 LGHDT, CDR2 YNNKEL (reference sequence). Here the CDR3 reads CASSQIGLALPGELFF. For the CDR3, the DNA is TGTGCCAGCAGCCAAATCGGACTAGCGTTACCCGGGGAGCTGTTTTTT.